At least ten counts were recorded for the clone carrying this T cell receptor beta chain. The antigen is not known. TCRdb passed the 5' RACE reads through MiXCR, listing each CDR3 protein once. The sample includes a few hundred thousand distinct CDR3 sequences, about 5% of them seen just once. The data were obtained in a study of T cells after yellow fever vaccination. General study results and limits: On re-exposure, the response was weaker but peaked faster, at day 5 versus 15. At around 96% for CD4 and around 91% for CD8, most primary-vaccination clones showed up again after the booster.

Germline lookup yields CDR1 SGHRS and CDR2 YFSETQ. With 2 bases removed from V and 9 bases from J, the gap between germline ends came to 21 bases. The CDR3 totals 16 residues. The origin of this receptor is a man aged 18 to 29 who received the YFV17D yellow fever vaccine. The chain has TRBV5-1 and TRBJ2-1; D is possibly TRBD2 (6 bases). Sequenced material: CD4+ T cells sorted from PBMCs, taken on the day of the yellow fever booster vaccination. This CDR3 reads CASSFSSTPVGGEQFF. CDR3 DNA: TGCGCCAGCAGCTTCTCCTCTACCCCGGTCGGGGGTGAGCAGTTCTTC.